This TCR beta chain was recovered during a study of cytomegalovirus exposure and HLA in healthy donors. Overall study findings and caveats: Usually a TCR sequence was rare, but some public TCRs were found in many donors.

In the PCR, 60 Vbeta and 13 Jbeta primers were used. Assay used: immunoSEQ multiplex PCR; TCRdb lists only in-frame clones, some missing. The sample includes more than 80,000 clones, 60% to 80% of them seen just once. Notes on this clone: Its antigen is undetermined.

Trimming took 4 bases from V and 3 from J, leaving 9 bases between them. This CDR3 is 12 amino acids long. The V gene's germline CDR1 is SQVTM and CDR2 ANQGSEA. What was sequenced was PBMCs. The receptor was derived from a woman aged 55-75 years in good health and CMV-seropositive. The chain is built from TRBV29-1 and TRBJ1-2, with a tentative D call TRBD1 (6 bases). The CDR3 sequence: CSVVQGYYGYTF. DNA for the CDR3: TGCAGCGTTGTTCAGGGGTACTATGGCTACACCTTC.